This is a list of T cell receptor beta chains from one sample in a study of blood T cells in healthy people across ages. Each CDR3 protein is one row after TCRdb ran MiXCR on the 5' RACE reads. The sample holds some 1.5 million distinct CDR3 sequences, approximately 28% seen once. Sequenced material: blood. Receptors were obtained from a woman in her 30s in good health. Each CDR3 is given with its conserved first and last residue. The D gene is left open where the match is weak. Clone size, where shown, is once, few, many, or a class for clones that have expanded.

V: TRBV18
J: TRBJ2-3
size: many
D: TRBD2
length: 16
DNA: TGTGCCAGCTCAAGGACTAGCGGGGCTAGCACAGATACGCAGTATTTT
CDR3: CASSRTSGASTDTQYF

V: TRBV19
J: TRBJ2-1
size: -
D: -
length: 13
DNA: TGTGCCAGTAGCCCCGGGGCCTCCGATGAGCAGTTCTTC
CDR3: CASSPGASDEQFF

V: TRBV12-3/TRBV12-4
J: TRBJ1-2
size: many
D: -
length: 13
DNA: TGTGCCAGCAGTTTTGGGGAGCTCTATGGCTACACCTTC
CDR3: CASSFGELYGYTF

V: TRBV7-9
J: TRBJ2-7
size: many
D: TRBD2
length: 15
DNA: TGCGCCAGCAGCCCCGCGACTAGCGGGGGTTACGAGCAGTACTTC
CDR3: CASSPATSGGYEQYF

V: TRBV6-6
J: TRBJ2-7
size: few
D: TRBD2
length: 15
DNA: TGTGCCAGCAGTCTCCAGGGCGGGAGCTCCTACGAGCAGTACTTC
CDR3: CASSLQGGSSYEQYF

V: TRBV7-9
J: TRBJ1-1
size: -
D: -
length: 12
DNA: TGTGCCAGCAGCTCCGCCGGGAATGAAGCTTTCTTT
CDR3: CASSSAGNEAFF

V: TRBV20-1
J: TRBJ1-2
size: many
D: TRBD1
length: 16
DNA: TGCAGTGCTACTGTGAGGACAGGGGGCGCGAACTATGGCTACACCTTC
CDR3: CSATVRTGGANYGYTF

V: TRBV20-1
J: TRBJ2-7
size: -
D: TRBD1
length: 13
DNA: TGCAGTGCTCTCCGGGACAGGGGCTACGAGCAGTACTTC
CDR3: CSALRDRGYEQYF

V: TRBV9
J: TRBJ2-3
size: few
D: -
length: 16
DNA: TGTGCCAGCAGCCCCCAGCCCGGTTTGGGCACAGATACGCAGTATTTT
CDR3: CASSPQPGLGTDTQYF

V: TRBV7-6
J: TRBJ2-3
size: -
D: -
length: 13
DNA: TGTGCCAGCAGCGGGATGGTAGCGGAGACGCAGTATTTT
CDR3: CASSGMVAETQYF

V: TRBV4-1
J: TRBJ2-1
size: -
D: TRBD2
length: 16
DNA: TGCGCCAGCATCCCTCCTAGCGGGGGGGCCACAAATGAGCAGTTCTTC
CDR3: CASIPPSGGATNEQFF

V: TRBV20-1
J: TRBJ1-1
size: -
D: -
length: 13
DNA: TGCAGTGCTCCGCCGGGGGTGAACACTGAAGCTTTCTTT
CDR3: CSAPPGVNTEAFF

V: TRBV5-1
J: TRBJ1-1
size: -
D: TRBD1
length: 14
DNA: TGCGCCAGCACCATGTCGACAGGGGAAACTGAAGCTTTCTTT
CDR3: CASTMSTGETEAFF

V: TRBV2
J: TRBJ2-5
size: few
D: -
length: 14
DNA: TGTGCCAGCAGTGACCGTTTCAGGGAACAGACCCAGTACTTC
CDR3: CASSDRFREQTQYF

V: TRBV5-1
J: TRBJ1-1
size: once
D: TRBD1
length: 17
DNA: TGCGCCAGCAGCTTGGTACAGGGGCCACCAGGGAACACTGAAGCTTTCTTT
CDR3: CASSLVQGPPGNTEAFF

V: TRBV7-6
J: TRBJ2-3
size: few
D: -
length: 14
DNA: TGTGCCAGCAGCGGGGCCAGGGGACCAGATACGCAGTATTTT
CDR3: CASSGARGPDTQYF

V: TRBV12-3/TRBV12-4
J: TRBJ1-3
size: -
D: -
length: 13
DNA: TGTGCCAGCAGCCGGGGGGCCGGAAACACCATATATTTT
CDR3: CASSRGAGNTIYF

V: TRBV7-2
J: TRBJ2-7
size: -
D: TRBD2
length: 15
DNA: TGTGCCAGCAGCGCAGGACTAGCGGCCCCCTACGAGCAGTACTTC
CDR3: CASSAGLAAPYEQYF